Below are 16 T cell receptor beta chains sequenced from a single sample in a study of cytomegalovirus exposure and HLA in healthy donors (TCRdb year 2017). Library preparation used the immunoSEQ multiplex PCR assay. A mixture of 60 forward primers for TCR Vbeta segments and 13 reverse primers for TCR Jbeta segments was used in the multiplex PCR. This immuneACCESS table, as held by TCRdb, lists in-frame sequences with V and J called but not all clones. Of the missing ones, under half trace to an unresolved V gene in checked studies; the others have no known cause. Across this sample there are fewer than 200,000 clones, with roughly 77% seen only once. Jointly, the top ten make up around 3.5% of the sample. Source material: PBMCs. The source of these receptors is a man younger than 45 in good health and CMV-seropositive.

This clone is a singleton in its sample. The genes are TRBV28 and TRBJ2-7; D call uncertain. The germline gives CDR1 MDHEN, CDR2 SYDVKM. Trimming pared 3 bases from V and 6 bases from J, leaving 9 bases between. This CDR3 region has 12 residues. The DNA for the CDR3 is TGTGCCAGCAGTTTGACCCGGGTCGAGCAGTACTTC. Amino acids: CASSLTRVEQYF.

The chain combines TRBV30 with TRBJ1-1; D remains unclear. The CDR3 length is 13 residues. Trimming removed 5 bases from V and 2 bases from J, with 12 bases in between. Germline values: CDR1 GTSNPN, CDR2 SVGIG (reference sequence). The CDR3 spells CAWGSQINTEAFF. The CDR3 nucleotides read TGTGCCTGGGGATCACAGATAAACACTGAAGCTTTCTTT.

The V gene is TRBV4-3, the J gene TRBJ2-5; perhaps TRBD1 as D (6 bases). Germline lookup yields CDR1 LGHNA and CDR2 YSLEER. The CDR3 has 16 amino acids. Trimming shortened V by 4 bases and J by 5 bases, and 20 bases separated the two germline ends. The CDR3 spells CASSRQPHQGMETQYF. DNA of the CDR3: TGCGCCAGCAGCCGCCAACCGCATCAGGGGATGGAGACCCAGTACTTC.

This sequence joins TRBV28 and TRBJ2-5; 7 nucleotides line up with TRBD2. CDR3 size: 16 residues. With V trimmed by 3 bases and J by 2 bases, 9 bases remained unmatched. Germline V CDR1 and CDR2: MDHEN, SYDVKM. CDR3 sequence: CASSFYRAGRQETQYF. The DNA of the CDR3 is TGTGCCAGCAGTTTTTATCGAGCGGGACGACAAGAGACCCAGTACTTC.

This clone was found a few times. The junction differs from germline at one of its ends, possibly a read error. The gene calls are TRBV29-1 and TRBJ1-3; D might be TRBD1 (6 bases). From germline, CDR1 is SQVTM and CDR2 ANQGSEA. The CDR3 length is 13 residues. The CDR3 loop is CSVEGTLGNTIYF. The CDR3, as DNA: TGCAGCGTCGAAGGGACACTCGGAAACACCATATATTTT.

Only a few counts were recorded for this clone. The rearrangement uses TRBV2 and TRBJ2-5, with D unclear. This CDR3 is built from 14 residues. Germline V gene sequence: CDR1 SNHLY, CDR2 FYNNEI. Trimming stripped 2 bases from V and 5 bases from J, with 12 bases between. The CDR3 bases are TGTGCCAGCAGTGAACGACTGGCAGTGGAGACCCAGTACTTC. Amino acid sequence: CASSERLAVETQYF.

J is TRBJ2-7 and V is TRBV28; D might be TRBD2 (7 bases). With 2 bases removed from V and 9 bases from J, the gap between germline ends came to 20 bases. The CDR3 length is 15 residues. Per the germline V gene, CDR1 is MDHEN and CDR2 is SYDVKM. The CDR3 loop reads CASSLKWWAGEGQYF. In nucleotides, the CDR3 is TGTGCCAGCAGTTTAAAGTGGTGGGCAGGGGAGGGGCAGTACTTC.

This clone was observed once. The chain is built from TRBV6-5 and TRBJ1-2, with 8 bases that match TRBD1. Looked up from germline, CDR1 is MNHEY and CDR2 is SVGAGI. The CDR3 runs 14 residues. The V gene end was trimmed by 6 bases and the J gene end by 3 bases; junction bases not matched to a gene: 6. Written as DNA, the CDR3 is TGTGCCAGCAGAGCTGGACAGGGACACTATGGCTACACCTTC. This translates into CASRAGQGHYGYTF.

This clone was recorded only once. The V call is TRBV15, the J call TRBJ2-5; TRBD1 is a possible D gene (6 bases). Trimming removed 2 bases at V and 4 bases at J, with 17 bases between. CDR3 length: 16 residues. The germline CDR1 and CDR2 sequences are LNHNV and YYDKDF (reference sequence). Written as DNA, the CDR3 is TGTGCCACCAGCAGACAGGGGAGTTACAACGGAGAGACCCAGTACTTC. Its translation: CATSRQGSYNGETQYF.

The J gene is TRBJ1-5, the V gene TRBV7-9, with D hard to call. V was shortened by 5 bases and J by 7 bases, with 9 bases between the two germline ends. Germline V gives CDR1 SEHNR, CDR2 FQNEAQ (reference sequence). The CDR3 spans 12 residues. The CDR3 region has the DNA TGTGCCAGCAGCCTCCTAGAACAGCCCCAGCATTTT. It translates to CASSLLEQPQHF.

This clone appeared once. No conserved phenylalanine or tryptophan is present at the end of the CDR3, so a read error is the likely explanation. Because the CDR3's place on the DNA is in doubt, the DNA is left out and the CDR3 is given as listed by TCRdb. This chain joins TRBV9 and TRBJ1-4; TRBD1 reflects the table's D call only, with no check against the DNA. Looked up from germline, CDR1 is SGDLS and CDR2 is YYNGEE. Inclusive of both ends, the CDR3 amounts to 10 amino acids. This CDR3 reads CASSVRDRVL.

The V gene is TRBV19, the J gene TRBJ2-5; 12 nucleotides line up with TRBD2. Germline CDR1 reads LNHDA; CDR2 reads SQIVND (reference sequence). This CDR3 is 16 amino acids long. The V segment lost 6 bases and the J segment 5 bases; nucleotides outside the gene matches: 10. The CDR3: CASRLTSGGHAETQYF. In DNA, the CDR3 is TGTGCCAGTAGGCTGACTAGCGGGGGCCATGCGGAGACCCAGTACTTC. Based on the CDR3 plus reference TRBV19 and TRBJ2-5, the full variable domain is DGGITQSPKYLFRKEGQNVTLSCEQNLNHDAMYWYRQDPGQGLRLIYYSQIVNDFQKGDIAEGYSVSREKKESFPLTVTSAQKNPTAFYLCASRLTSGGHAETQYFGPGTRLLVL.

This sequence joins TRBV4-1 and TRBJ2-7, with 8 bases lining up with TRBD2. This CDR3 contains 17 residues. Germline CDR1 MGHRA, CDR2 YSYEKL. Germline trimming cut 0 bases from V and 0 bases from J; bases unmatched to any gene: 7. CDR3: CASSQDGGAGASYEQYF. The CDR3 DNA sequence: TGCGCCAGCAGCCAAGATGGCGGAGCGGGGGCCTCCTACGAGCAGTACTTC.

This chain joins TRBV19 and TRBJ1-1, with 7 bases fitting TRBD1. CDR1 LNHDA and CDR2 SQIVND come from the germline V gene (reference sequence). The junction had 17 bases not matched to a gene; V was cut back by 6 bases and J by 4 bases. This CDR3 region has 17 residues. The DNA for the CDR3 is TGTGCCAGTAGCTCCCGGGGCGGGACAGCTTTAATCACTGAAGCTTTCTTT. This translates into CASSSRGGTALITEAFF.

The chain links TRBV6-6 to TRBJ2-5, with TRBD1 identical over 9 bases. Germline loops: CDR1 MNHNY, CDR2 SVGAGI (reference sequence). With 9 bases clipped from V and 3 bases from J, the junction kept 8 bases outside the gene matches. This CDR3 has 14 amino acids. CDR3 nucleotides: TGTGCCAGATTCGGGACAGGGTTAGAAGAGACCCAGTACTTC. It encodes CARFGTGLEETQYF.

The chain combines TRBV5-1 with TRBJ2-1; TRBD1 aligns across 9 bases. Germline-derived CDR1 and CDR2 are SGHRS and YFSETQ. V shed 6 bases, J shed 0 bases, and the junction held 4 bases outside the gene matches. CDR3 size: 15 residues. The CDR3 spells CASIMTGGSYNEQFF. Written as DNA, the CDR3 is TGCGCCAGCATTATGACAGGGGGCTCCTACAATGAGCAGTTCTTC.